The clone carrying this TCR beta chain was seen only a few times. Its antigen is as yet unknown. This record comes from a study of blood T cells in healthy people across ages. Together with a sample-barcoded 5' primer, a J-beta primer mix was included in a second PCR lasting about 7 to 11 cycles. TCRdb passed the 5' RACE reads through MiXCR, listing each CDR3 protein once. This table holds approximately 800,000 distinct CDR3 sequences, more than 45% found once. Study-wide points: Age brought a roughly linear fall in TCR beta diversity measured per million T cells. It was found that TCR beta diversity correlated strongly with the percentage of naive T cells.

V lost 0 bases, J lost 9 bases, and 6 bases lay in between. This CDR3 spans 12 amino acids. Germline-derived CDR1 and CDR2 are LGHNT and FRNRAP. The clonotype comes from a man younger than 45 in good health. The chain couples TRBV12-5 to TRBJ2-1; D uncertain. Sequenced sample: blood. In nucleotides, the CDR3 is TGTGCTAGTGGTTTGGTACGAGGTGAGCAGTTCTTC. This codes for CASGLVRGEQFF.